The 27 T cell receptor beta chains below were found in one sample sequenced in a study of T cell changes during pregnancy in multiple sclerosis. Clones were read by immunoSEQ multiplex PCR, and TCRdb kept only the in-frame ones, dropping some. The sample holds about 79,000 clones, around nine tenths seen once. The sample consisted of CD4+ T cells from peripheral blood mononuclear cells, taken in the second trimester of pregnancy. The receptor source for this set is a female donor with multiple sclerosis, enrolled in a pregnancy study.

The V and J genes are TRBV18 and TRBJ1-1; no clear D. Trimming took 5 bases from V and 1 from J, leaving 11 bases between them. CDR3 length equals 14 residues. Germline V CDR1 and CDR2: KGHSH, LQKENI. This CDR3 is CASSIQNTNTEAFF. In DNA, the CDR3 is TGTGCCAGCTCAATACAGAATACGAACACTGAAGCTTTCTTT.

The V and J genes are TRBV7-9 and TRBJ1-2; D is undetermined. This CDR3 is 15 amino acids long. V was cut by 5 bases and J by 3 bases, with 16 bases left in between. Germline V gene lookup returns CDR1 SEHNR and CDR2 FQNEAQ (reference sequence). The DNA for the CDR3 is TGTGCCAGCAGCCGCGAGACATTTATGTACTATGGCTACACCTTC. This sequence encodes CASSRETFMYYGYTF.

The V and J genes are TRBV2 and TRBJ1-5; the D gene is possibly TRBD1 (6 bases). The ends were cut back, 5 bases at V and 4 bases at J, with 9 bases in the middle. Germline CDR1 and CDR2: SNHLY and FYNNEI. This CDR3 spans 13 amino acids. The CDR3 region has the DNA TGTGCCAGCAGTAGGGGGGGGAATCAGCCCCAGCATTTT. Translated, it gives CASSRGGNQPQHF.

The chain employs TRBV28 and TRBJ2-7, with 7 bases aligning to TRBD2. Germline V gene lookup returns CDR1 MDHEN and CDR2 SYDVKM. This CDR3 is built from 13 residues. Germline trimming cut 6 bases from V and 2 bases from J; bases unmatched to any gene: 4. The CDR3 is CASSQAGTYEQYF. DNA for the CDR3: TGTGCCAGCAGCCAAGCGGGAACCTACGAGCAGTACTTC.

The chain joins TRBV4-1 to TRBJ1-6; D is unresolved. Trimming took 8 bases from V and 10 from J, leaving 21 bases between them. The germline gives CDR1 MGHRA, CDR2 YSYEKL. The CDR3 runs 15 residues. The CDR3 loop reads CASRYDISPLSPLHF. The CDR3 DNA follows: TGCGCCAGCCGTTATGACATCTCTCCTTTATCACCCCTCCACTTT.

The chain links TRBV4-3 to TRBJ1-2; D perhaps matches TRBD1 (5 bases). Germline-derived CDR1 and CDR2 are LGHNA and YSLEER. This CDR3 contains 16 residues. V gave up 0 bases and J gave up 2 bases, with 13 bases separating them. The CDR3 sequence is CASSQDLPGGNYGYTF. CDR3 nucleotides: TGCGCCAGCAGCCAAGATCTCCCTGGGGGGAACTATGGCTACACCTTC.

The chain is built from TRBV19 and TRBJ2-3; 8 positions agree with TRBD1. V lost 2 bases, J lost 2 bases, and 6 bases stayed unmatched. In germline, CDR1 is LNHDA, CDR2 SQIVND (reference sequence). CDR3 length: 16 amino acids. In DNA, the CDR3 is TGTGCCAGTAGTATAACAGGGGGGACCCTCACAGATACGCAGTATTTT. Translation gives CASSITGGTLTDTQYF.

CDR3 sequence (DNA): TGTGCCAGCAGCCAACTAGATTCGAACACCGGGGAGCTGTTTTTT. Protein: CASSQLDSNTGELFF. This chain uses TRBV4-2 with TRBJ2-2; D gene uncertain. This CDR3 region has 15 residues. Germline V gives CDR1 LGHNA, CDR2 YNFKEQ. V was shortened by 2 bases and J by 0 bases, with 7 bases between the two germline ends.

The J gene is TRBJ2-7, the V gene TRBV28; 9 bases match TRBD2. Unmatched junction bases numbered 14, after V lost 5 bases and J lost 3 bases. The germline V gene has CDR1 MDHEN and CDR2 SYDVKM. CDR3 length: 17 residues. DNA of the CDR3: TGTGCCAGCAGTCCCCTCCTCTGGACTAGCGCAATCTACGAGCAGTACTTC. This sequence encodes CASSPLLWTSAIYEQYF.

J is TRBJ2-3 and V is TRBV19, with D possibly being TRBD1 (6 bases). The CDR3 totals 14 residues. The germline V and J ends were trimmed by 0 bases and 6 bases, with 10 bases remaining between them. Germline-derived CDR1 and CDR2 are LNHDA and SQIVND (reference sequence). The CDR3: CASSIDPGADTQYF. CDR3 nucleotide sequence: TGTGCCAGTAGTATAGATCCAGGGGCGGATACGCAGTATTTT.

V is TRBV11-3 and J is TRBJ1-1, with a weak D call TRBD1 (5 bases). V was shortened by 2 bases and J by 13 bases, with 17 bases between the two germline ends. From germline, CDR1 is SGHNT and CDR2 YENEEA. This CDR3 spans 13 amino acids. The CDR3 sequence is CASSLPQGIGRFF. The CDR3 DNA reads TGTGCCAGCAGCTTACCTCAGGGCATCGGTCGTTTCTTT.

The chain carries TRBV7-8 and TRBJ1-1, with TRBD1 matching over 10 bases. J was trimmed by 6 bases and V by 8 bases; bases with no gene match: 9. The germline V gene encodes CDR1 SGHVS and CDR2 FQNEAQ. The CDR3 is 14 residues long. CDR3 in amino acids: CASLRDRGGAEAFF. CDR3 nucleotide sequence: TGTGCCAGCCTCCGGGACAGGGGTGGTGCTGAAGCTTTCTTT. Variable domain in full (rest from reference TRBV7-8 and TRBJ1-1): GAGVSQSPRYKVAKRGQDVALRCDPISGHVSLFWYQQALGQGPEFLTYFQNEAQLDKSGLPSDRFFAERPEGSVSTLKIQRTQQEDSAVYLCASLRDRGGAEAFFGQGTRLTVV.

The chain carries TRBV4-2 and TRBJ1-3; D unresolved. V lost 0 bases, J lost 3 bases, and 15 bases lay in between. There are 17 residues in the CDR3. Germline CDR1 reads LGHNA; CDR2 reads YNFKEQ. Here the CDR3 reads CASSQDSRLYRGNTIYF. CDR3 in DNA: TGTGCCAGCAGCCAAGATTCGCGACTCTACCGTGGAAACACCATATATTTT.

The chain joins TRBV7-9 to TRBJ1-6; TRBD1 is a possible D gene (5 bases). Germline V gene data show CDR1 as SEHNR and CDR2 as FQNEAQ (reference sequence). The CDR3 has 15 amino acids. V lost 8 bases, J lost 0 bases, and 11 bases lay in between. The CDR3 bases are TGTGCCAGCCAGCAGGGCGGCTCCTATAATTCACCCCTCCACTTT. Its translation is CASQQGGSYNSPLHF.

The chain uses TRBV4-1 and TRBJ1-3; D unclear. The germline gives CDR1 MGHRA, CDR2 YSYEKL. V was trimmed by 1 base and J by 5 bases, leaving 9 bases between them. The CDR3 has 14 residues. CDR3 protein: CASSQAFGRNTIYF. The CDR3, as DNA: TGCGCCAGCAGCCAAGCTTTTGGCCGAAACACCATATATTTT.

This rearrangement joins TRBV19 to TRBJ2-1; D is possibly TRBD2 (6 bases). There are 15 residues in the CDR3. CDR1 and CDR2 (germline): LNHDA, SQIVND (reference sequence). V lost 3 bases, J lost 5 bases, and 14 bases lay in between. CDR3 DNA: TGTGCCAGTAGTATGGCAGGACTACCGAACAATGAGCAGTTCTTC. Encoded protein: CASSMAGLPNNEQFF.

V gene TRBV21-1 combines with J gene TRBJ2-7; the table names TRBD2, a call not compared with the DNA. TRBV21-1 counts as a pseudogene. The CDR3 spans 12 residues. CDR3 bases: TGTGCCAGCAGCACCTATCCCCGAGAGCAGTACTTC. It codes for CASSTYPREQYF.

V and J are TRBV14 and TRBJ2-2, with D possibly matching TRBD1 (5 bases). The CDR3 runs 18 residues. Germline V gene data show CDR1 as SGHDN and CDR2 as FVKESK. V dropped 2 bases and J dropped 4 bases, with 20 bases sitting between them. This CDR3 is CASSQYTPSERGTGELFF. The CDR3 nucleotides read TGTGCCAGCAGCCAATACACCCCCAGCGAAAGGGGCACCGGGGAGCTGTTTTTT.

The V gene is TRBV19, the J gene TRBJ2-2; no clear D. V lost 2 bases to trimming and J lost 8 bases, with 9 bases between them. This CDR3 has 13 residues. Germline V gene sequence: CDR1 LNHDA, CDR2 SQIVND (reference sequence). CDR3 amino acids: CASSIFSSGELFF. The CDR3 coding sequence is TGTGCCAGTAGTATATTTAGTAGTGGGGAGCTGTTTTTT.

The chain joins TRBV7-9 to TRBJ1-2; D unresolved. The V gene's germline CDR1 is SEHNR and CDR2 FQNEAQ (reference sequence). The ends were cut back, 5 bases at V and 2 bases at J, with 9 bases in the middle. This CDR3 comprises 13 residues. CDR3 protein: CASSRDGNYGYTF. CDR3 DNA sequence: TGTGCCAGCAGCAGAGACGGGAACTATGGCTACACCTTC.

The chain recombines TRBV14 with TRBJ2-7; D is perhaps TRBD2 (6 bases). There are 19 residues in the CDR3. Trimming stripped 4 bases from V and 0 bases from J, with 25 bases between. In germline, CDR1 is SGHDN, CDR2 FVKESK. CDR3 DNA sequence: TGTGCCAGCAGCCCTACCTCCGAGAAAGGGCGGGGATTCTCCTACGAGCAGTACTTC. It yields the protein CASSPTSEKGRGFSYEQYF.

The J gene is TRBJ1-3, the V gene TRBV7-9; D is undetermined. The V end was cut by 7 bases, the J end by 4 bases, with 11 bases between. There are 13 residues in the CDR3. The germline CDR1 and CDR2 sequences are SEHNR and FQNEAQ (reference sequence). DNA of the CDR3: TGTGCCAGCAAGCCCTCGAGGGGAAACACCATATATTTT. Amino acid sequence: CASKPSRGNTIYF.

J is TRBJ2-7 and V is TRBV10-3; possible D gene TRBD2, 6 bases. V was cut by 7 bases and J by 3 bases, with 13 bases left in between. CDR1 ENHRY and CDR2 SYGVKD come from the germline V gene. This CDR3 region has 13 residues. This CDR3 is CAIKPAGGYEQYF. For the CDR3, the DNA is TGTGCCATCAAACCAGCGGGCGGCTACGAGCAGTACTTC.

The rearrangement uses TRBV7-6 and TRBJ2-5; TRBD1 is a possible D gene (6 bases). This CDR3 has 16 amino acids. Deletions cut 0 bases from V and 0 bases from J, with 11 bases between. CDR1 and CDR2 (germline): SGHVS, FNYEAQ. As DNA, the CDR3 is TGTGCCAGCAGCTTAGCCGGGACAACGTACCAAGAGACCCAGTACTTC. It yields the protein CASSLAGTTYQETQYF. The complete variable domain, with remaining parts taken from reference TRBV7-6 and TRBJ2-5, reads GAGVSQSPRYKVTKRGQDVALRCDPISGHVSLYWYRQALGQGPEFLTYFNYEAQQDKSGLPNDRFSAERPEGSISTLTIQRTEQRDSAMYRCASSLAGTTYQETQYFGPGTRLLVL.

Remarks on this clone: The same CDR3 can be traced to other DNA sequences in this sample. The genes are TRBV5-6 and TRBJ2-3; D call uncertain. Looked up from germline, CDR1 is SGHDT and CDR2 is YYEEEE. The CDR3 covers 13 residues. With 0 bases removed from V and 2 bases from J, the gap between germline ends came to 4 bases. Here the CDR3 reads CASSLASTDTQYF. Here the CDR3 DNA reads TGTGCCAGCAGCTTGGCCTCCACAGATACGCAGTATTTT.

The chain combines TRBV6-5 with TRBJ1-5, with D unclear. In germline, CDR1 is MNHEY, CDR2 SVGAGI. V lost 5 bases and J lost 3, with 8 bases in between. CDR3 size: 13 residues. The CDR3 DNA is TGTGCCAGCAGTAAGCGTGACAATCAGCCCCAGCATTTT. It specifies CASSKRDNQPQHF.

The J gene is TRBJ1-1, the V gene TRBV30; 9 bases fit TRBD1. CDR1 and CDR2 from the germline V gene are GTSNPN and SVGIG (reference sequence). Germline trimming cut 3 bases from V and 0 bases from J; bases unmatched to any gene: 8. This CDR3 comprises 16 residues. CDR3 sequence reads: CAWRKTGGLVNTEAFF. The CDR3 DNA reads as TGTGCCTGGAGGAAGACAGGGGGGCTAGTGAACACTGAAGCTTTCTTT.